Listed below are T cell receptor beta chains from one sample, sequenced in a study of CD8 T cells in ankylosing spondylitis. TCRdb reprocessed the 5' RACE reads via MiXCR and lists one record per CDR3 protein. This sample has 150,000 to 200,000 distinct CDR3 sequences; 18% occur once, and the top ten carry 4.3%. The sequencing sample was made of blood, either unsorted or a sorted T cell fraction (not recorded which). All receptors derive from a male donor aged 10-35 years with ankylosing spondylitis or in good health (not recorded which). The CDR3 runs from the conserved cysteine through the conserved F or W. D genes are given only for firm matches. The size entry is marked missing in some rows and otherwise reads once, few, many or a size class.

-	TRBJ1-2	TRBV9	-	TGTGCCAGCAGCGTCGCCGGTGGCTACACCTTC	CASSVAGGYTF
many	TRBJ1-1	TRBV29-1	-	TGCAGCGCCTCAGAGGGGAACACTGAAGCTTTCTTT	CSASEGNTEAFF
-	TRBJ2-1	TRBV2	TRBD2	TGTGCCAGCAGGAGGAGCGGGGTTTACAATGAGCAGTTCTTC	CASRRSGVYNEQFF
many	TRBJ2-1	TRBV6-5	TRBD1	TGTGCCAGCAGTTACGGGACAGGGGGCTACAATGAGCAGTTCTTC	CASSYGTGGYNEQFF
many	TRBJ2-7	TRBV5-1	-	TGCGCCAGCAGCTTGTCTTCGACGGGCGAGCAGTACTTC	CASSLSSTGEQYF
few	TRBJ1-5	TRBV12-3/TRBV12-4	-	TGTGCCAGCAGTTCCAGTGACGGGGATCAGCCCCAGCATTTT	CASSSSDGDQPQHF
many	TRBJ2-4	TRBV12-3/TRBV12-4	-	TGTGCCAGCAGTTTAGGCATGGGAGACTTAGCCAAAAACATTCAGTACTTC	CASSLGMGDLAKNIQYF
many	TRBJ2-1	TRBV29-1	TRBD1	TGCAGCGCCCTGACAGGGAATAATGAGCAGTTCTTC	CSALTGNNEQFF
many	TRBJ2-7	TRBV20-1	TRBD2	TGCAGTGCTTCCCCTGGGGCTAGCGGGAACTACGAGCAGTACTTC	CSASPGASGNYEQYF
many	TRBJ2-2	TRBV9	-	TGTGCCAGCAGCGCCGACTGGGCGGGGACCGGGGAGCTGTTTTTT	CASSADWAGTGELFF
-	TRBJ2-1	TRBV20-1	-	TGCAGTGCTCGGAGTCTTTCCTACAATGAGCAGTTCTTC	CSARSLSYNEQFF
many	TRBJ2-2	TRBV20-1	-	TGCAGTGCTAGACGTGCGGGCACCGGGGAGCTGTTTTTT	CSARRAGTGELFF
many	TRBJ2-2	TRBV6-5	TRBD1	TGTGCCAGCAGCCCCTCGACAGGGGGCGGGACCGGGGAGCTGTTTTTT	CASSPSTGGGTGELFF
many	TRBJ1-2	TRBV6-5	-	TGTGCCAGCTACGGCGGGAGCTATGGCTACACCTTC	CASYGGSYGYTF
many	TRBJ2-1	TRBV28	TRBD2	TGTGCCAGCAGTAAGCGGGGCAGCTCCTACAATGAGCAGTTCTTC	CASSKRGSSYNEQFF
-	TRBJ1-1	TRBV5-1	TRBD1	TGCGCCAGCAGCCCCGGGACAGACGGCGCTGAAGCTTTCTTT	CASSPGTDGAEAFF
many	TRBJ1-1	TRBV7-9	-	TGTGCCAGCAGCAAAACGAGGGAGGGTGAAGCTTTCTTT	CASSKTREGEAFF
many	TRBJ2-1	TRBV29-1	-	TGCAGCGTTGACGGGGAGGTCGGCAATGAGCAGTTCTTC	CSVDGEVGNEQFF
many	TRBJ2-5	TRBV9	TRBD1	TGTGCCAGCAGCGAAGGGGGACAGGGTCGTGGTACCCAGTACTTC	CASSEGGQGRGTQYF
many	TRBJ2-5	TRBV12-3/TRBV12-4	TRBD2	TGTGCCAGCAGTTTAAGAGCGGGGGGGCGGGAGACCCAGTACTTC	CASSLRAGGRETQYF
-	TRBJ2-3	TRBV29-1	-	TGCAGCGTTGTTCCGGGACTCCTCTCGTTGCAGTATTTT	CSVVPGLLSLQYF
many	TRBJ2-3	TRBV14	-	TGTGCCAGCAGCTCCTTGAGAGGTACTAGCACAGATACGCAGTATTTT	CASSSLRGTSTDTQYF
many	TRBJ2-3	TRBV6-6	-	TGTGCCAGCAGACGGGTCACAGATACGCAGTATTTT	CASRRVTDTQYF
-	TRBJ1-2	TRBV14	TRBD1	TGTGCCAGCAGCCAACCCGGACAGGGGAGGATTCTAAACTATGGCTACACCTTC	CASSQPGQGRILNYGYTF
many	TRBJ2-2	TRBV24-1	-	TGTGCCACCAGTGACCCGACAGTCGCGAACACCGGGGAGCTGTTTTTT	CATSDPTVANTGELFF
-	TRBJ1-2	TRBV20-1	TRBD1	TGCAGTGCGTGGGGACAGGGGGATCTTGGCTACACCTTC	CSAWGQGDLGYTF
many	TRBJ1-2	TRBV4-2	-	TGTGCCAGCAGCCAAGAAGTTGGGGCTCCCCACATTCCCCAGGGCTACACCTTC	CASSQEVGAPHIPQGYTF
-	TRBJ2-7	TRBV7-1	-	TGTGCCAGCAGCTACACAGGTTCCTCCTACGAGCAGTACTTC	CASSYTGSSYEQYF
-	TRBJ1-5	TRBV18	TRBD1	TGTGCCAGCTCGCCAGGGGGCCTACCCAATCAGCCCCAGCATTTT	CASSPGGLPNQPQHF
many	TRBJ1-5	TRBV3-1	-	TGTGCCAGCAGCCGCGACAATAGCAATCAGCCCCAGCATTTT	CASSRDNSNQPQHF
-	TRBJ1-1	TRBV10-3	-	TGTGCCATCAGTGAGTTTGGTGAAGCTTTCTTT	CAISEFGEAFF
many	TRBJ1-1	TRBV27	-	TGTGCCAGCAGGAATAGGGGGGGGACTGAAGCTTTCTTT	CASRNRGGTEAFF
many	TRBJ2-1	TRBV25-1	-	TGTGCGATCGGGACTGAAAATGAGCAGTTCTTC	CAIGTENEQFF
many	TRBJ2-5	TRBV20-1	TRBD2	TGCAGTGCTAGTTTCGTTGAGCGGGAGAGCAAGACCCAGTACTTC	CSASFVERESKTQYF
many	TRBJ2-2	TRBV6-4	-	TGTGCCAGCAGTGCAGCGAACACCGGGGAGCTGTTTTTT	CASSAANTGELFF
many	TRBJ2-1	TRBV11-2	-	TGTGCCAGCAGCTTAGATTCTTGGGCTCTTACGCTCCTTTACAATGAGCAGTTCTTC	CASSLDSWALTLLYNEQFF